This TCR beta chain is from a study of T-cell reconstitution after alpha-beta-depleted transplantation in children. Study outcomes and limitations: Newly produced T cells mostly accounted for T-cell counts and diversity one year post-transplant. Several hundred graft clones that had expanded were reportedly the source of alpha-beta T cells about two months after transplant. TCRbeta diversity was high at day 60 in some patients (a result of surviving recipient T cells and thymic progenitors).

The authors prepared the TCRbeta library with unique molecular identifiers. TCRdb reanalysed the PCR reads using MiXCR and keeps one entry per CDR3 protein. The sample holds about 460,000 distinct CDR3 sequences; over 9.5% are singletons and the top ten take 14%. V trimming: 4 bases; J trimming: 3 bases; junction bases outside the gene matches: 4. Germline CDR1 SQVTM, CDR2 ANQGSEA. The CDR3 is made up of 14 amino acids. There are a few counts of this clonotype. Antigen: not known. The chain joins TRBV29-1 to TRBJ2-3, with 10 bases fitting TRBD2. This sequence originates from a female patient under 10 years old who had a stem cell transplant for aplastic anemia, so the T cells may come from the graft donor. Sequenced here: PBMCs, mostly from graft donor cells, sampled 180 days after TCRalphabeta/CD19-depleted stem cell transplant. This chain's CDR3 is CSVVASGSTDTQYF. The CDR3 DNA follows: TGCAGCGTTGTGGCTAGCGGGAGTACAGATACGCAGTATTTT.